This TCR beta chain is from a study of blood T cell repertoires in COVID-19 (dated by TCRdb to the early 2020s). Background on the whole study: Samples covering the acute and convalescent phases of COVID-19 were provided by collaborators in the United States, Italy and Spain. The repertoires were released in a freely available public database intended as a resource for research on the immune response to SARS-CoV-2. Sample metadata almost always included a de-identified subject ID, COVID-19 status, age in years and sex. Deeply sampled blood TCRbeta repertoires from subjects exposed to, actively infected with, or recovered from COVID-19 were included in the dataset. HLA class I and class II types, where available, came from metadata supplied by the sample provider rather than from assay-based typing. Samples were obtained from the ongoing ImmuneRACE study (first 160 participants) and from about 1,300 subjects provided by 6 global collaborators. The material from the prospective study consisted of cDNA or gDNA derived from T cells, B-cell-depleted T cells, or PBMCs. Study-wide findings and limitations: The amount of clinical and demographic metadata varied by source and participant and was provided uncurated.

With respect to this clone: Which antigen it targets is not known. The sample holds no much larger clone one base away, and base qualities are not on file.

One collaborating source in Seattle enrolled patients during active infection and followed them longitudinally through the course of disease. Each collaborating institution followed its own protocols to collect whole blood in K2EDTA tubes. For TCRbeta analysis, collaborators shipped samples in one of three forms: frozen whole blood, isolated PBMCs, or DNA extracted from either of those sample types. For this chain, trimming is 4 bases at the V end and 4 bases at the J end, and the number of junction bases without a gene match is 7. From the cysteine up to the phenylalanine, the CDR3 has a length of 16 residues. CDR3 DNA only is kept here, 48 bases in frame from base 1. The immunoSEQ Assay, a bias-controlled multiplex PCR, was used to amplify TCRbeta CDR3 regions from genomic DNA. The paper's data handling went like this. Within the assay, amplification of reference gene primers was used to estimate how many nucleated cells each sample contained. Sequence reads were collapsed and filtered to measure the absolute abundance of every unique TCRbeta CDR3 rearrangement. For each sample, productive Simpson clonality was calculated by taking the square root of Simpson's diversity index across productive rearrangements. Here the immuneACCESS table is served through TCRdb, limited to in-frame sequences with V and J called. Missing clones are a known gap in these copies; in checked studies unresolved V genes cover under half, and the rest lacks a known reason. D and trimming come from the DNA, and the V and J calls and clone size come from that table. Across this sample there are around 200,000 clones, with around 84% seen only once. The biggest ten clones account for around 15% of the sample.

The sample was peripheral blood. The rearrangement joined TRBV5-3 to TRBJ2-7; TRBD2 aligns with 14 central bases. TRBV5-3 is recorded as an ORF, its role being uncertain. The source of this sequence is a woman between 70 and 85 years old with COVID-19, enrolled during active disease. The DNA reads TGTGCCAGAAGCCCCTGGACTAGCGGGAGGCCGTACGAGCAGTACTTC. Protein translation: CARSPWTSGRPYEQYF.